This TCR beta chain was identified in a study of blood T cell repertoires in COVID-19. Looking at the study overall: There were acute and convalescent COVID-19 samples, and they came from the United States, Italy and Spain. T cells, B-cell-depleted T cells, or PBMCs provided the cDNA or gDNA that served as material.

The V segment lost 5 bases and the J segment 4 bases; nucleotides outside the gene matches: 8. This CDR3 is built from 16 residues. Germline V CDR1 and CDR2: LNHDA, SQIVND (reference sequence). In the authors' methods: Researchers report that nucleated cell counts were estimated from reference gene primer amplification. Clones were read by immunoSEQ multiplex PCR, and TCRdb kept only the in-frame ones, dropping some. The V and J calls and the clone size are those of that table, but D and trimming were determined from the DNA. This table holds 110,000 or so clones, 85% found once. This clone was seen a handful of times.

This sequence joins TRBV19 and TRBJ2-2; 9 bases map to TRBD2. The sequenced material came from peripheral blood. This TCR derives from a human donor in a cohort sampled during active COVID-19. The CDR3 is CASSFLAGVTTGELFF. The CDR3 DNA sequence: TGTGCCAGTAGTTTTTTAGCGGGGGTCACCACCGGGGAGCTGTTTTTT. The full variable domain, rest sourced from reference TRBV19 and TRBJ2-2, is DGGITQSPKYLFRKEGQNVTLSCEQNLNHDAMYWYRQDPGQGLRLIYYSQIVNDFQKGDIAEGYSVSREKKESFPLTVTSAQKNPTAFYLCASSFLAGVTTGELFFGEGSRLTVL.